This record concerns one T cell receptor beta chain sequence. The antigen is not known. The sample belongs to a study of graft-versus-host responses after intestinal transplantation. Study in general: Recipients were all induced with anti-thymocyte globulin, then given tacrolimus and steroids for approximately three years.

Assay: immunoSEQ multiplex PCR; the TCRdb copy retains only in-frame clones and omits some. The sample records around 100,000 clones, roughly 92% being singletons. Study-wide points: Recipient marrow showed GvH clones, some seen first in ileum or blood.

The CDR3 is made up of 16 amino acids. Trimming shortened V by 0 bases and J by 5 bases, and 16 bases separated the two germline ends. Germline loops: CDR1 MNHEY, CDR2 SVGAGI. The source is a human donor who was the organ donor for an intestinal transplant. The starting material was unstimulated CD4+ T cells sorted from spleen or lymph node cells, obtained before transplant. The chain employs TRBV6-5 and TRBJ1-2; D ambiguous. The CDR3 DNA reads TGTGCCAGCAGTTACTCGATGTGGGCGGAGAGTTATGGCTACACCTTC. It specifies CASSYSMWAESYGYTF.